This record concerns one T cell receptor (beta chain) sequence. This sample is part of a study of sequential checkpoint blockade in melanoma. In the study overall: After both sequences, patients received maintenance nivolumab.

Looked up from germline, CDR1 is PRHDT and CDR2 is FYEKMQ (reference sequence). J was trimmed by 6 bases and V by 5 bases; bases with no gene match: 7. CDR3 length equals 13 residues. Treatment denoted: randomized to nivolumab then ipilimumab (arm A) or the reverse (arm B). DNA-damaging chemotherapy had not been given to any patient beforehand. PBMC sorting kept live CD3+CD8+ cells without CD19 or CD56. Generated by immunoSEQ multiplex PCR, the TCRdb table keeps only in-frame clones and is missing some. The profile shows about 29,000 clones, 60% to 80% of them singletons. The chain is built from TRBV13 and TRBJ2-7; TRBD2 matches at 7 bases. The receptor was isolated from a human donor with melanoma. The sample in question was CD8+ T cells sorted from blood (inferred from file names), obtained from a patient given nivolumab and ipilimumab in sequence. CDR3 DNA sequence: TGTGCCAGCAGCGAGGGCGGGGGAGGCGAGCAGTACTTC. Translating it yields CASSEGGGGEQYF.